Included here is one TCR beta chain sequence, with context. CDR1 is GTSNPN and CDR2 is SVGIG in the germline V gene (reference sequence). Trimming removed 3 bases from V and 3 bases from J; junction bases left unmatched: 7. The CDR3 is 15 amino acids. These data originate in a study of blood T cell repertoires in COVID-19. Study as a whole: The United States, Italy and Spain provided the acute and convalescent COVID-19 samples. T cells, B-cell-depleted T cells, or PBMCs provided the cDNA or gDNA that served as material.

Original handling: Estimated nucleated cell counts came from reference gene primer amplification. Clones were read by immunoSEQ multiplex PCR, and TCRdb kept only the in-frame ones, dropping some. That table supplies the V and J calls and clone size; D and trimming were determined from the DNA. This repertoire shows some 200,000 clones, about 78% found once; its top ten account for over 7%. The sequence was obtained from a woman between 65 and 79 years old with acute or convalescent COVID-19. Specimen: peripheral blood. The rearrangement joins TRBV30 to TRBJ2-3; 9 positions match TRBD1. The CDR3 here is CAWRGTGGGTDTQYF. The DNA for the CDR3 is TGTGCCTGGAGGGGAACAGGGGGCGGGACAGATACGCAGTATTTT.